These 6 T cell receptor beta chains were all obtained from the same sample, sequenced in a study of blood T cell repertoires in COVID-19. Clones were read by immunoSEQ multiplex PCR, and TCRdb kept only the in-frame ones, dropping some. Of 200,000 to 300,000 clones listed, roughly 79% were seen once; the top ten hold 6% to 8%. Sequencing input: peripheral blood. These receptor sequences come from a woman aged 80 or over with COVID-19, enrolled during active disease.

The chain carries TRBV7-8 and TRBJ2-7, with 9 bases matching TRBD1. The CDR3 is 14 residues long. Germline V gene data show CDR1 as SGHVS and CDR2 as FQNEAQ. With V trimmed by 5 bases and J by 5 bases, 7 bases remained unmatched. The CDR3 is CASSPHGTGNEQYF. The CDR3 region has the DNA TGTGCCAGCAGCCCCCATGGGACAGGGAACGAGCAGTACTTC. The whole variable domain, filled in from reference TRBV7-8 and TRBJ2-7, reads GAGVSQSPRYKVAKRGQDVALRCDPISGHVSLFWYQQALGQGPEFLTYFQNEAQLDKSGLPSDRFFAERPEGSVSTLKIQRTQQEDSAVYLCASSPHGTGNEQYFGPGTRLTVT.

There are a few counts of this clone. This chain connects TRBV10-3 to TRBJ2-7; TRBD1 agrees at 7 bases. V lost 4 bases and J lost 5; bases outside the gene matches: 8. The CDR3 runs 14 residues. Looked up from germline, CDR1 is ENHRY and CDR2 is SYGVKD. The CDR3 reads CAISVQGVKDEQYF. In nucleotides, the CDR3 is TGTGCCATCAGTGTCCAGGGGGTGAAGGACGAGCAGTACTTC.

This clone was seen a single time. The chain employs TRBV9 and TRBJ2-1, with no clear D. This CDR3 has 11 amino acids. V dropped 3 bases and J dropped 7 bases, with 5 bases sitting between them. Germline CDR1 is SGDLS and CDR2 is YYNGEE. CDR3 in amino acids: CASSGENEQFF. The CDR3 DNA follows: TGTGCCAGCAGCGGAGAGAATGAGCAGTTCTTC.

This clone showed up just once. This rearrangement joins TRBV27 to TRBJ1-3; TRBD1 matches 8 bases. V lost 5 bases to trimming and J lost 1 base; unmatched junction nucleotides: 7. The CDR3 loop spans 16 amino acids. Germline-derived CDR1 and CDR2 are MNHEY and SMNVEV (reference sequence). The DNA of the CDR3 is TGTGCCAGCAGTGCCCGACAGGGGATATCTGGAAACACCATATATTTT. Amino acid sequence: CASSARQGISGNTIYF.

The table lists this clone with a count of one. The chain links TRBV6-5 to TRBJ1-1; 10 bases map to TRBD1. The junction had 10 bases not matched to a gene; V was cut back by 9 bases and J by 3 bases. This CDR3 region has 15 residues. Germline CDR1 reads MNHEY; CDR2 reads SVGAGI. CDR3 DNA sequence: TGTGCCAGTAAGTTAAAGGGACAGGGGCACACTGAAGCTTTCTTT. This encodes CASKLKGQGHTEAFF.

V is TRBV6-2 or TRBV6-3 and J is TRBJ2-1, with 7 nucleotides matching TRBD2. Germline V lookup: CDR1 MNHEY, CDR2 SVGEGT. This CDR3 contains 14 residues. The V and J ends lost 0 bases and 12 bases, in that order; junction bases with no gene match: 8. CDR3 bases: TGTGCCAGCAGTTACTCAAGCGGGACGTTAGCGCAGTTCTTC. Translation: CASSYSSGTLAQFF.